The entry that follows covers one TCR beta chain sequence. Despite likely unrecorded immune exposures, the donors were nominally healthy at the time of sampling. This specimen comes from a study of cytomegalovirus exposure and HLA in healthy donors. The PCR contained 60 Vbeta and 13 Jbeta primers. The assay was immunoSEQ multiplex PCR, and TCRdb's table has in-frame clones only and misses some. The table has under 150,000 clones, 82% seen once. The CDR3 totals 14 residues. In germline, CDR1 is MNHEY, CDR2 SVGAGI. V dropped 5 bases and J dropped 5 bases, with 13 bases sitting between them. V gene TRBV6-5 combines with J gene TRBJ1-5; D is uncertain. This TCR derives from a woman aged 18-35 years in good health and CMV-seronegative. The sequencing input was PBMCs. CDR3 residues: CASSRGKRDQPQHF. In DNA form, the CDR3 reads TGTGCCAGCAGTCGAGGGAAAAGAGATCAGCCCCAGCATTTT.